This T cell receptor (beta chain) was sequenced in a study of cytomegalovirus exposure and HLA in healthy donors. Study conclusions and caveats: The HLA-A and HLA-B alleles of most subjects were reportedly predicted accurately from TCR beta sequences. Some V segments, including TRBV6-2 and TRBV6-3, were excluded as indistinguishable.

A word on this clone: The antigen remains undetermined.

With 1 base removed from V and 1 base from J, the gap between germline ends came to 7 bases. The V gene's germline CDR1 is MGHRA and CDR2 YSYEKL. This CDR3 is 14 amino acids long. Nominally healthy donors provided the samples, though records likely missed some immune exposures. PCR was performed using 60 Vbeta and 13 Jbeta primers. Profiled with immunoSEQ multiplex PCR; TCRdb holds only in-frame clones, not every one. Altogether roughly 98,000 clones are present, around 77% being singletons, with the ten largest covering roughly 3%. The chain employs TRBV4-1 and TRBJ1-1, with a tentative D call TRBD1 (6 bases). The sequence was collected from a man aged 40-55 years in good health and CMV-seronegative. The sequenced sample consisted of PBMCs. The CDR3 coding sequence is TGCGCCAGCAGCCAAGGGACAGAGAACACTGAAGCTTTCTTT. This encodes CASSQGTENTEAFF.